These 8 T cell receptor beta chains originate from one sample sequenced in a study of cytomegalovirus exposure and HLA in healthy donors. Only in-frame clones appear in the TCRdb table, and some are missing; sequencing was by immunoSEQ multiplex PCR. The sample records 130,000 to 150,000 clones, approximately 90% being singletons. Sequencing used PBMCs. The receptors were sampled from a woman in her 30s in good health and CMV-seropositive.

A word on this clone: The sample carries other DNA sequences with the same CDR3. The chain carries TRBV5-1 and TRBJ1-1; D is perhaps TRBD1 (5 bases). Germline CDR1 SGHRS, CDR2 YFSETQ. The ends were cut back, 1 base at V and 1 base at J, with 8 bases in the middle. The CDR3 has 14 amino acids. The CDR3 region is CASSLSRGNTEAFF. The CDR3 coding sequence is TGCGCCAGCAGCTTGAGTAGGGGGAACACTGAAGCTTTCTTT.

This rearrangement joins TRBV5-1 to TRBJ2-1; weak D call: TRBD1 (6 bases). The CDR3 is made up of 16 amino acids. Per the germline V gene, CDR1 is SGHRS and CDR2 is YFSETQ. The V and J ends lost 1 base and 9 bases respectively, with 20 bases between them. The CDR3 DNA reads TGCGCCAGCAGCTTGTTAGGGAAGGGGACAAAGAGTGAGCAGTTCTTC. It encodes CASSLLGKGTKSEQFF.

This clone has a single count. CDR3 sequence: CATSREGQGPANTEAFF. The CDR3 region has the DNA TGTGCCACCAGCAGAGAGGGCCAGGGTCCCGCGAACACTGAAGCTTTCTTT. The chain links TRBV15 to TRBJ1-1; D is possibly TRBD1 (5 bases). Trimming removed 0 bases from V and 1 base from J, with 15 bases in between. The CDR3 runs 17 residues. CDR1 LNHNV and CDR2 YYDKDF come from the germline V gene (reference sequence). The full variable domain, rest sourced from reference TRBV15 and TRBJ1-1, is DAMVIQNPRYQVTQFGKPVTLSCSQTLNHNVMYWYQQKSSQAPKLLFHYYDKDFNNEADTPDNFQSRRPNTSFCFLDIRSPGLGDTAMYLCATSREGQGPANTEAFFGQGTRLTVV.

The V gene is TRBV4-1, the J gene TRBJ2-5; 9 nucleotides line up with TRBD2. The germline V gene has CDR1 MGHRA and CDR2 YSYEKL. The CDR3 covers 15 residues. V lost 4 bases, J lost 5 bases, and 8 bases stayed unmatched. The CDR3 sequence: CASSPKLAGDETQYF. In DNA form, the CDR3 reads TGCGCCAGCAGCCCGAAATTAGCGGGGGATGAGACCCAGTACTTC.

The chain couples TRBV5-1 to TRBJ1-1; D not resolved. The germline V gene encodes CDR1 SGHRS and CDR2 YFSETQ. The CDR3 is 14 residues long. With 0 bases removed from V and 5 bases from J, the gap between germline ends came to 11 bases. The CDR3 DNA sequence: TGCGCCAGCAGCTTGGACGACCCGCGGACTGAAGCTTTCTTT. Translating it yields CASSLDDPRTEAFF.

V is TRBV18 and J is TRBJ1-2; TRBD1 matches 8 bases. V lost 2 bases, J lost 7 bases, and 9 bases stayed unmatched. Germline V gives CDR1 KGHSH, CDR2 LQKENI. The CDR3 length is 15 residues. The chain's CDR3 is CASSPAGGAVGGYTF. In DNA form, the CDR3 reads TGTGCCAGCTCACCAGCAGGGGGCGCGGTAGGTGGCTACACCTTC.

The chain recombines TRBV4-1 with TRBJ1-1; TRBD1 matches at 7 bases. After removal of 3 bases from V and 8 bases from J, the junction contained 12 bases not matched to a gene. Germline CDR1 and CDR2: MGHRA and YSYEKL. This CDR3 is 15 amino acids long. The CDR3: CASSHWDRPLVEAFF. In DNA, the CDR3 is TGCGCCAGCAGCCACTGGGACAGACCTCTAGTCGAAGCTTTCTTT.

V is TRBV2 and J is TRBJ2-7, with 8 bases lining up with TRBD2. CDR1 SNHLY and CDR2 FYNNEI come from the germline V gene. The CDR3 is 15 residues long. The junction had 8 bases not matched to a gene; V was cut back by 5 bases and J by 2 bases. CDR3 in amino acids: CASSILSGTAYEQYF. The CDR3 DNA sequence: TGTGCCAGCAGTATTCTTAGCGGGACGGCCTACGAGCAGTACTTC.